This entry concerns a single T cell receptor beta chain. Its antigen is not known. The data derive from a study of shared clonotypes between healthy human individuals. The CDR3 consists of 14 residues. Germline assignment: CDR1 PRHDT and CDR2 FYEKMQ (reference sequence). V dropped 2 bases and J dropped 6; count of bases not matched to a gene: 4. Naive CD8 cells lacked CD45RO and underwent positive selection for CCR7, leaving out terminally differentiated effector memory CD45RA+ cells. Study-wide findings and caveats: The naive CD4 repertoires of a handful of donors were compared, and about 5% of clonotypes were shared. In general, naive subsets displayed greater estimated richness than memory subsets did.

The authors distributed each subset's genomic DNA evenly over several immunoSEQ plates. Each replicate PCR on the sorted subsets used about 0.2 ug DNA (approximately 33,000 T cell genomes). Here immunoSEQ multiplex PCR was the method, and the copy in TCRdb shows in-frame clones only, minus some. The sample includes about 820,000 clones, 80% to 95% of them seen just once. This TCR was recovered from a man aged 30 to 45 in good health. The sample consisted of naive CD8+ T cells sorted from blood. This chain connects TRBV13 to TRBJ2-1; 7 bases align to TRBD2. CDR3 sequence reads: CASSLWRELNEQFF. DNA for the CDR3: TGTGCCAGCAGCTTATGGCGGGAGCTCAATGAGCAGTTCTTC.